The 9 T cell receptor beta chains below come from one sample, sequenced in a study of a mutant IDH1 vaccine in newly diagnosed glioma. As to time point: week 35, safety follow-up. Every vaccination contained 300 ug of the mutant IDH1 20-mer peptide and was paired with topical imiquimod. Sequenced by immunoSEQ multiplex PCR; TCRdb stores in-frame clones only, minus some. The table records some 50,000 clones, approximately 92% of them present only once. These receptors have no identified antigens. The sequences come from PBMCs, collected from a glioma patient whose treatment included an IDH1 peptide vaccine. The receptors come from a man aged 45 to 65 with glioma.

The V call is TRBV7-2, the J call TRBJ2-3; 7 bases agree with TRBD1. CDR1 is SGHTA, CDR2 FQGNSA, per germline. After removal of 5 bases from V and 4 bases from J, the junction contained 12 bases not matched to a gene. CDR3 length: 16 amino acids. The CDR3 protein is CASSPGRGGGADTQYF. Here the CDR3 DNA reads TGTGCCAGCAGCCCCGGACGAGGGGGCGGCGCAGATACGCAGTATTTT.

The V and J genes are TRBV7-2 and TRBJ2-1; perhaps TRBD2 as D (6 bases). V dropped 5 bases and J dropped 7 bases, with 18 bases sitting between them. The CDR3 runs 15 residues. Per the germline V gene, CDR1 is SGHTA and CDR2 is FQGNSA. The CDR3 loop reads CASSPLADTRNEQFF. The CDR3 DNA follows: TGTGCCAGCAGCCCCTTAGCGGACACACGGAATGAGCAGTTCTTC.

This chain links TRBV7-3 with TRBJ2-7; D unclear. V shed 3 bases and J shed 4 bases, with 16 bases lying between them. The length of the CDR3 is 15 residues. Germline loops: CDR1 SGHTA, CDR2 FQGTGA. The chain's CDR3 is CASSFRDGEGYEQYF. CDR3 nucleotide sequence: TGTGCCAGCAGCTTTAGAGATGGGGAAGGATACGAGCAGTACTTC.

The chain joins TRBV5-5 to TRBJ2-7; TRBD2 aligns across 13 bases. Germline CDR1 SGHKS, CDR2 YYEKEE (reference sequence). V gave up 5 bases and J gave up 0 bases; unmatched junction bases: 2. This CDR3 has 15 amino acids. The CDR3 spells CASRLAGGPSYEQYF. CDR3 bases: TGTGCCAGCAGACTAGCGGGGGGGCCCTCCTACGAGCAGTACTTC. Drawing the rest from reference TRBV5-5 and TRBJ2-7, the complete variable domain is DAGVTQSPTHLIKTRGQQVTLRCSPISGHKSVSWYQQVLGQGPQFIFQYYEKEERGRGNFPDRFSARQFPNYSSELNVNALLLGDSALYLCASRLAGGPSYEQYFGPGTRLTVT.

The CDR3 here is CASSYSSGPLDEQYF. The CDR3 DNA sequence: TGTGCCAGCAGTTACTCCAGCGGCCCCCTTGACGAGCAGTACTTC. The chain carries TRBV6-6 and TRBJ2-7, with D maybe TRBD2 (5 bases). The germline CDR1 and CDR2 sequences are MNHNY and SVGAGI (reference sequence). V lost 0 bases and J lost 5, with 14 bases in between. The CDR3 extends over 15 amino acids.

This chain uses TRBV10-3 with TRBJ1-5, with 7 positions matching TRBD1. Trimming cost V 2 bases and J 1 base; bases outside gene matches: 11. The CDR3 extends over 18 amino acids. Germline CDR1 reads ENHRY; CDR2 reads SYGVKD. This CDR3 reads CAISEPEGGGSSNQPQHF. Written as DNA, the CDR3 is TGTGCCATCAGTGAGCCTGAGGGAGGGGGCTCGAGCAATCAGCCCCAGCATTTT.

The rearrangement joins TRBV6-1 to TRBJ1-5, with 10 bases aligning to TRBD1. Germline CDR1 reads MNHNS; CDR2 reads SASEGT. The CDR3 has 14 amino acids. The V and J ends lost 4 bases and 11 bases, in that order; junction bases with no gene match: 8. CDR3 region: CASSGRTGGGSQHF. The CDR3, as DNA: TGTGCCAGCAGTGGACGGACAGGGGGAGGTTCCCAGCATTTT.

The V call is TRBV6-5, the J call TRBJ2-3; D gene uncertain. Germline V gene sequence: CDR1 MNHEY, CDR2 SVGAGI. This CDR3 contains 13 residues. V lost 1 base and J lost 0, with 2 bases in between. The DNA of the CDR3 is TGTGCCAGCAGTTACTTAAGCACAGATACGCAGTATTTT. Translating gives CASSYLSTDTQYF.

The genes are TRBV15 and TRBJ2-7; D possibly corresponds to TRBD2 (5 bases). The germline V gene has CDR1 LNHNV and CDR2 YYDKDF (reference sequence). CDR3 length: 12 residues. Deletions cut 5 bases from V and 3 bases from J, with 8 bases between. CDR3 in amino acids: CATSPEGYEQYF. CDR3 nucleotides: TGTGCCACCAGCCCCGAGGGCTACGAGCAGTACTTC.